The 12 T cell receptor beta chains below come from one sample, sequenced in a study of blood T cell repertoires in COVID-19. TCRdb's copy holds only in-frame clones and misses some; the assay was immunoSEQ multiplex PCR. The sample yields 170,000 or so clones, 78% seen once. Sample: PBMCs or T cells enriched from blood (not recorded which). These receptors came from a woman aged 45-60 years who had recovered from COVID-19.

The V gene is TRBV5-1, the J gene TRBJ2-2, with 10 bases identical to TRBD2. Trimming took 0 bases from V and 6 from J; bases not matched to a gene: 8. The CDR3 covers 17 residues. Germline CDR1 SGHRS, CDR2 YFSETQ. The DNA for the CDR3 is TGCGCCAGCAGCTTGGCGTCTAGCGGGAGAGGAGCCGGGGAGCTGTTTTTT. Its translation is CASSLASSGRGAGELFF.

The chain is built from TRBV25-1 and TRBJ1-4; 11 positions match TRBD1. Germline V gene sequence: CDR1 MGHDK, CDR2 SYGVNS. The J segment lost 7 bases and the V segment lost 4 bases, leaving 2 bases of the junction unmatched. CDR3 size: 14 residues. CDR3 in amino acids: CASSGTGGTEKLFF. The CDR3 DNA is TGTGCCAGCAGTGGGACAGGGGGCACTGAAAAACTGTTTTTT. Drawing the rest from reference TRBV25-1 and TRBJ1-4, the complete variable domain is EADIYQTPRYLVIGTGKKITLECSQTMGHDKMYWYQQDPGMELHLIHYSYGVNSTEKGDLSSESTVSRIRTEHFPLTLESARPSHTSQYLCASSGTGGTEKLFFGSGTQLSVL.

J is TRBJ2-1 and V is TRBV7-3, with 7 bases aligning to TRBD2. Germline CDR1 SGHTA, CDR2 FQGTGA. Germline trimming cut 2 bases from V and 7 bases from J; bases unmatched to any gene: 2. This CDR3 region has 13 residues. CDR3 bases: TGTGCCAGCAGCTTAGCGGGAGAGAATGAGCAGTTCTTC. Its translation: CASSLAGENEQFF.

The rearrangement joins TRBV27 to TRBJ2-3, with 12 bases that match TRBD2. Germline loops: CDR1 MNHEY, CDR2 SMNVEV (reference sequence). This CDR3 contains 16 residues. V lost 5 bases and J lost 1; bases outside the gene matches: 4. The CDR3 region has the DNA TGTGCCAGCAGTCACCGACTAGCGGGGGGCACAGATACGCAGTATTTT. It translates to CASSHRLAGGTDTQYF.

The V call is TRBV21-1, the J call TRBJ1-1. TRBV21-1 is shown as a pseudogene. This CDR3 contains 17 residues. The DNA for the CDR3 is TGTGCCAGCAGCAAACCCAGGACTTCCCGGGAGAACACTGAAGCTTTCTTT. It codes for CASSKPRTSRENTEAFF.

The rearrangement joins TRBV28 to TRBJ2-2, with D perhaps TRBD2 (5 bases). There are 14 residues in the CDR3. V was pared by 11 bases and J by 0 bases, with 13 bases between. CDR1 and CDR2 (germline): MDHEN, SYDVKM. CDR3 amino acids: CAAAMRANTGELFF. The CDR3 DNA is TGTGCCGCTGCCATGAGGGCGAACACCGGGGAGCTGTTTTTT.

The chain is built from TRBV5-1 and TRBJ2-7; 10 bases match TRBD1. V was clipped by 0 bases and J by 6 bases; unmatched bases: 3. Germline loops: CDR1 SGHRS, CDR2 YFSETQ. The CDR3 totals 14 residues. The CDR3 DNA follows: TGCGCCAGCAGCTTGGGAGGGACAGGGGCCGAGCAGTACTTC. Translation: CASSLGGTGAEQYF.

This clone was observed a handful of times. V and J are TRBV28 and TRBJ1-5; D might be TRBD1 (6 bases). Trimming pared 5 bases from V and 11 bases from J, leaving 13 bases between. The CDR3 extends over 12 amino acids. Germline values: CDR1 MDHEN, CDR2 SYDVKM. This CDR3 reads CASSQQGGAQHF. The CDR3 DNA reads as TGTGCCAGCAGTCAACAGGGAGGGGCCCAGCATTTT. The full variable domain, with the rest looked up from reference TRBV28 and TRBJ1-5, is DVKVTQSSRYLVKRTGEKVFLECVQDMDHENMFWYRQDPGLGLRLIYFSYDVKMKEKGDIPEGYSVSREKKERFSLILESASTNQTSMYLCASSQQGGAQHFGDGTRLSIL.

The chain is built from TRBV4-1 and TRBJ2-7; 7 bases match TRBD1. V dropped 4 bases and J dropped 4; count of bases not matched to a gene: 7. Germline lookup yields CDR1 MGHRA and CDR2 YSYEKL. The CDR3 is 14 residues long. The CDR3 sequence: CASSLDPQGYEQYF. CDR3 DNA sequence: TGCGCCAGCAGCCTCGACCCACAGGGGTACGAGCAGTACTTC.

The chain links TRBV12-3 or TRBV12-4 to TRBJ1-3; tentatively, D is TRBD1 (6 bases). V was pared by 9 bases and J by 2 bases, with 11 bases between. This CDR3 region has 13 residues. CDR3 nucleotide sequence: TGTGCCAGTAACAACAGGGCTGGAAACACCATATATTTT. Translating gives CASNNRAGNTIYF.

The chain has TRBV5-4 and TRBJ2-7; possibly TRBD1 for D (5 bases). The CDR3 runs to 14 residues. Per germline, CDR1 SGHNT and CDR2 YYREEE (reference sequence). V was shortened by 0 bases and J by 3 bases, with 10 bases between the two germline ends. CDR3 protein: CASSLGQTLYEQYF. For the CDR3, the DNA is TGTGCCAGCAGCTTGGGACAGACTCTCTACGAGCAGTACTTC.

The rearrangement uses TRBV6-2 or TRBV6-3 and TRBJ1-4; 7 bases map to TRBD1. The CDR3 is made up of 14 amino acids. The germline V gene has CDR1 MNHEY and CDR2 SVGEGT. Trimming at V came to 7 bases and at J to 5 bases, leaving 7 bases not matched to a gene. The CDR3 DNA follows: TGTGCCAGCACCCCGGACAGGCCAAATGAAAAACTGTTTTTT. Translated, it gives CASTPDRPNEKLFF.